This T cell receptor (beta chain) was captured in a study of cytomegalovirus exposure and HLA in healthy donors. Points from the study as a whole: Among CMV-associated TCR beta chains, most appeared HLA-restricted in a later analysis.

Concerning this clone itself: Its specificity is unknown.

PCR used 60 Vbeta primers and 13 Jbeta primers. Here immunoSEQ multiplex PCR was the method, and the copy in TCRdb shows in-frame clones only, minus some. In all, the sample yields roughly 80,000 clones. The germline V gene has CDR1 MGHDK and CDR2 SYGVNS. The ends lost 5 bases at V and 9 bases at J; junction bases unmatched: 13. This CDR3 has 15 residues. The V call is TRBV25-1, the J call TRBJ2-1; 7 positions agree with TRBD2. Material: PBMCs. This TCR was recovered from a woman aged 25-40 years in good health and CMV-seronegative. The CDR3 sequence: CASSSLWGGRSEQFF. Here the CDR3 DNA reads TGTGCCAGCAGTTCTTTGTGGGGGGGACGTAGTGAGCAGTTCTTC. Using reference TRBV25-1 and TRBJ2-1 for the parts outside the CDR3, the full variable domain is EADIYQTPRYLVIGTGKKITLECSQTMGHDKMYWYQQDPGMELHLIHYSYGVNSTEKGDLSSESTVSRIRTEHFPLTLESARPSHTSQYLCASSSLWGGRSEQFFGPGTRLTVL.